The clone carrying this TCR beta chain has a single count. As yet, its antigen is unknown. Trimming shortened V by 0 bases and J by 2 bases, and 11 bases separated the two germline ends. The CDR3 is 15 amino acids. CDR1 and CDR2 (germline): MGHRA, YSYEKL. The data are from a study of OX40 agonist ivuxolimab in advanced cancers. About the study: Three dose-escalation patients had partial responses: one with hepatocellular carcinoma and two with cutaneous melanoma.

The assay was immunoSEQ multiplex PCR, and TCRdb's table has in-frame clones only and misses some. The table shows about 40,000 clones, with around 84% occurring only once. Study results and caveats: Mean expanded clone counts were higher in CD8+ than CD4+ T cells.

V gene TRBV4-1 combines with J gene TRBJ2-7; D is uncertain. Here the sequenced sample was CD4+ or CD8+ T cells sorted from blood, taken in a trial of the OX40 agonist ivuxolimab. The TCR originated in an adult with an advanced solid tumor such as melanoma, head and neck, liver or kidney cancer. The CDR3 region is CASSQERGGAYEQYF. CDR3 nucleotide sequence: TGCGCCAGCAGCCAAGAGCGTGGCGGAGCCTACGAGCAGTACTTC.